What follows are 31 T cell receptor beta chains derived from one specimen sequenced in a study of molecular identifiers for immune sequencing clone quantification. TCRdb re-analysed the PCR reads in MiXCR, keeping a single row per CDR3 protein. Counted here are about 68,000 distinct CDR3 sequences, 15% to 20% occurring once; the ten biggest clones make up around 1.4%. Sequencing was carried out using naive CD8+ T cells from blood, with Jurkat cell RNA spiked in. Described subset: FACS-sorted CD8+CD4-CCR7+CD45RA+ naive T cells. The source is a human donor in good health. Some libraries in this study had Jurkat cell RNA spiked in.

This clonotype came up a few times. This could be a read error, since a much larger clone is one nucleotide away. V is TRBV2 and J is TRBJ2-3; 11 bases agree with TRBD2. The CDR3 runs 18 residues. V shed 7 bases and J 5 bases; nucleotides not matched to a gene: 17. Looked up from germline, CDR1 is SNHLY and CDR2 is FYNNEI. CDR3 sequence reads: CASIQTSGNKWGEDTQYF. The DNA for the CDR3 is TGTGCCAGCATCCAGACTAGCGGGAACAAATGGGGAGAAGATACGCAGTATTTT.

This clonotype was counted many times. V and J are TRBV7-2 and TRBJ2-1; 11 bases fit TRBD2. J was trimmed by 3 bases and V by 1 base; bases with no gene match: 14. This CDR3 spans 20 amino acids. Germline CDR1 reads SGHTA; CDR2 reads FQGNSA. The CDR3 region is CASSLGIGQPTSGIYNEQFF. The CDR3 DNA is TGTGCCAGCAGCTTAGGAATCGGACAGCCGACTAGCGGGATCTACAATGAGCAGTTCTTC. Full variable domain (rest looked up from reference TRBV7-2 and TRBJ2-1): GAGVSQSPSNKVTEKGKDVELRCDPISGHTALYWYRQSLGQGLEFLIYFQGNSAPDKSGLPSDRFSAERTGGSVSTLTIQRTQQEDSAVYLCASSLGIGQPTSGIYNEQFFGPGTRLTVL.

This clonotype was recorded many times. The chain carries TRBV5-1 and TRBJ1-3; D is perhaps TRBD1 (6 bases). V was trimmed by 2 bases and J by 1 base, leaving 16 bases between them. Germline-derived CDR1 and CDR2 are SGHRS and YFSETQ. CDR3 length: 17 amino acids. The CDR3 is CASSFYRVGSSGNTIYF. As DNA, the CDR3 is TGCGCCAGCAGCTTCTACAGGGTCGGGTCTTCTGGAAACACCATATATTTT.

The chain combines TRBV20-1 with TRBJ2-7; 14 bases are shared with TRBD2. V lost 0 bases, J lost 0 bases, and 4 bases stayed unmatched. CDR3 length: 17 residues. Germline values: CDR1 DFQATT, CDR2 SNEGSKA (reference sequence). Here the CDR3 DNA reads TGCAGTGCTAGAGAAGGGACTAGCGGGGGTAGCTCCTACGAGCAGTACTTC. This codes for CSAREGTSGGSSYEQYF.

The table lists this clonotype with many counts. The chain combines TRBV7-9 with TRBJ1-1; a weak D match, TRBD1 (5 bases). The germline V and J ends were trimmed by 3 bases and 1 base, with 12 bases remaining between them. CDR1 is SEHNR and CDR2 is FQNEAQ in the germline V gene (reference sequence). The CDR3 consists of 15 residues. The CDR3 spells CASSFPWDPNTEAFF. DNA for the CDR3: TGTGCCAGCAGCTTTCCTTGGGACCCGAACACTGAAGCTTTCTTT. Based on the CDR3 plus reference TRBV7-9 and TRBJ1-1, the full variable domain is DTGVSQNPRHKITKRGQNVTFRCDPISEHNRLYWYRQTLGQGPEFLTYFQNEAQLEKSRLLSDRFSAERPKGSFSTLEIQRTEQGDSAMYLCASSFPWDPNTEAFFGQGTRLTVV.

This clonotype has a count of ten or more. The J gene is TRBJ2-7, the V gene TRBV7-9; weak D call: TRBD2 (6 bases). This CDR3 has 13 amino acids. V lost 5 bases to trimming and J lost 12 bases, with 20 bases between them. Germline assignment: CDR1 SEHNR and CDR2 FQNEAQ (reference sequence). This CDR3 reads CASSSPPGVRTYF. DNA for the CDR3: TGTGCCAGCAGCAGTCCTCCGGGAGTGAGGACGTACTTC.

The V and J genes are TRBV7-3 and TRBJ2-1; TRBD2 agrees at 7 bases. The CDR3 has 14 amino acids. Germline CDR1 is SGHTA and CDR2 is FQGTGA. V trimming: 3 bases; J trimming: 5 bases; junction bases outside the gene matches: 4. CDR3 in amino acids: CASSLGGSHNEQFF. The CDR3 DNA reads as TGTGCCAGCAGCTTGGGCGGGAGCCACAATGAGCAGTTCTTC.

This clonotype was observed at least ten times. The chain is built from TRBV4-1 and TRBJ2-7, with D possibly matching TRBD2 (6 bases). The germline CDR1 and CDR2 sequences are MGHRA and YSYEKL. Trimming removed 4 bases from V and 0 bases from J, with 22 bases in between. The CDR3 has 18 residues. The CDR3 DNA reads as TGCGCCAGCAGCCTGAAGTTCGGCGGGAAGCGAGACTCCTACGAGCAGTACTTC. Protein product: CASSLKFGGKRDSYEQYF.

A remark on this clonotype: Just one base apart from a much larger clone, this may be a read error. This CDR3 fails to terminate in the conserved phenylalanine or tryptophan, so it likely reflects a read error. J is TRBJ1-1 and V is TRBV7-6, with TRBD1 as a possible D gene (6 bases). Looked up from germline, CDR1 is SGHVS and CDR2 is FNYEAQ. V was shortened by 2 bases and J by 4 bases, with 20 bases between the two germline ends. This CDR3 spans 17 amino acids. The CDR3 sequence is CASSLKTGINRITEAFS. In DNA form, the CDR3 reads TGTGCCAGCAGCTTAAAGACAGGAATCAACCGAATCACTGAAGCTTTCTCT.

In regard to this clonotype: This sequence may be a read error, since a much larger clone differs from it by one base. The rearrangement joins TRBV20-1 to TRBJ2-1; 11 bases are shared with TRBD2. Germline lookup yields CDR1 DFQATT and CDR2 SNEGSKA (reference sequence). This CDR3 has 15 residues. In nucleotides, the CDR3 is TGCAGTGCTAGCGAAACTAGCGGGAGCGCCAATGAGCGGTTCTTC. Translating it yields CSASETSGSANERFF.

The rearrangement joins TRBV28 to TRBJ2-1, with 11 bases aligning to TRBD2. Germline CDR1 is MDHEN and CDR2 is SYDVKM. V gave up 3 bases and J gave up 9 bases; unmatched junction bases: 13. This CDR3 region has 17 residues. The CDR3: CASSFSTRVAGGPEQFF. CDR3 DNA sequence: TGTGCCAGCAGTTTTTCTACGAGGGTAGCGGGAGGGCCTGAGCAGTTCTTC.

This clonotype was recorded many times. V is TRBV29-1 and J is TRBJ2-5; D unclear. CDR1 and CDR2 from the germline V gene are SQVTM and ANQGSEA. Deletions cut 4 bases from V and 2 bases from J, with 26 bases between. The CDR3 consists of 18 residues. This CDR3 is CSVVTISPESRFQETQYF. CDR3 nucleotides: TGCAGCGTTGTCACCATTTCGCCCGAGTCACGCTTTCAAGAGACCCAGTACTTC.

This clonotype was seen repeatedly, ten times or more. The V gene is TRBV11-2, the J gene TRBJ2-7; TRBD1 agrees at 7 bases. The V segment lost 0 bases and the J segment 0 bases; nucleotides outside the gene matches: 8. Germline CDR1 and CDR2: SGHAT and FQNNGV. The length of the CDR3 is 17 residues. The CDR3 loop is CASSLDKGGPYSYEQYF. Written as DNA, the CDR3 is TGTGCCAGCAGCTTAGATAAAGGGGGCCCTTACTCCTACGAGCAGTACTTC.

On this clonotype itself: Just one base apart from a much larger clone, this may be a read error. CDR3 DNA: TGTGCCAGCTCAACCTCAATTACACAAGAGACCCAGTACTTC. It encodes CASSTSITQETQYF. V gene TRBV18 combines with J gene TRBJ2-5; D gene unclear. Germline V gene sequence: CDR1 KGHSH, CDR2 LQKENI. Trimming pared 5 bases from V and 2 bases from J, leaving 12 bases between. The CDR3 consists of 14 residues.

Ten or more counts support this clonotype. In DNA form, the CDR3 reads TGCGCCAGCAGCGTGGGGTTTTCTGAAGCTTTCTTT. This codes for CASSVGFSEAFF. The rearrangement joins TRBV5-1 to TRBJ1-1; D is undetermined. V lost 4 bases, J lost 6 bases, and 10 bases lay in between. The CDR3 contains 12 residues. Per the germline V gene, CDR1 is SGHRS and CDR2 is YFSETQ.

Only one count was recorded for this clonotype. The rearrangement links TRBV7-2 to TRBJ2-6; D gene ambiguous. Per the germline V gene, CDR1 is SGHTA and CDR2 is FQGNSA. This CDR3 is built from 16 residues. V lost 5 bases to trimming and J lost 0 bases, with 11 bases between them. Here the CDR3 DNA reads TGTGCCAGCAGCCGAAGATCCAGCTCTGGGGCCAACGTCCTGACTTTC. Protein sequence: CASSRRSSSGANVLTF.

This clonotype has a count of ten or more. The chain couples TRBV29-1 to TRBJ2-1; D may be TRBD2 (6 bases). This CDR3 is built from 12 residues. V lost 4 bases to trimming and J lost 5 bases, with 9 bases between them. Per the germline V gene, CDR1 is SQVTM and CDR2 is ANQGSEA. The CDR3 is CSVVSGDNEQFF. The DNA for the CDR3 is TGCAGCGTTGTTAGCGGTGACAATGAGCAGTTCTTC.

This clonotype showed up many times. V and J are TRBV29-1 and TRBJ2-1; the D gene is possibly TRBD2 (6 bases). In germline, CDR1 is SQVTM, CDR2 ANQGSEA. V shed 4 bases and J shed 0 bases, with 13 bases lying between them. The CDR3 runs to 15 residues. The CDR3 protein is CSVGLARISYNEQFF. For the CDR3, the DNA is TGCAGCGTTGGCCTAGCGAGAATCTCCTACAATGAGCAGTTCTTC.

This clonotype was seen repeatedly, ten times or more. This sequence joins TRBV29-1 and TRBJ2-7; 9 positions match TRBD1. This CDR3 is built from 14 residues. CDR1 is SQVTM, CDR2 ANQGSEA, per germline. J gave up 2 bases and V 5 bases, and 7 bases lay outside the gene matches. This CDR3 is CSVYGTGITYEQYF. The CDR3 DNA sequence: TGCAGCGTTTACGGGACAGGGATTACCTACGAGCAGTACTTC.

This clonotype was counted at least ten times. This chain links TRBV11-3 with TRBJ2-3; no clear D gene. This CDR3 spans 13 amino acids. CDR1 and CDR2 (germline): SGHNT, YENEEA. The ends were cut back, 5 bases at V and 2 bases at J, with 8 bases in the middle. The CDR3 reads CASSRPFTDTQYF. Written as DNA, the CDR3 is TGTGCCAGCAGCCGACCCTTCACAGATACGCAGTATTTT.

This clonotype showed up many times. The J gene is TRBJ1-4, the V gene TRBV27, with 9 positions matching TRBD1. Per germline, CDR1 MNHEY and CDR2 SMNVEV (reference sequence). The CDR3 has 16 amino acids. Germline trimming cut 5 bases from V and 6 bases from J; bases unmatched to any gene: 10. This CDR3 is CASSPHPTGGHEKLFF. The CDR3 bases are TGTGCCAGCAGTCCCCACCCGACAGGGGGTCATGAAAAACTGTTTTTT.

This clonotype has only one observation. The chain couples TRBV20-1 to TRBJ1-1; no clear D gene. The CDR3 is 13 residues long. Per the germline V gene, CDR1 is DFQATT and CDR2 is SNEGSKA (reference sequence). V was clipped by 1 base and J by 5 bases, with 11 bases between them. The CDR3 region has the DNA TGCAGTGCTAGAGGGCGAGATAGGACTGAAGCTTTCTTT. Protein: CSARGRDRTEAFF.

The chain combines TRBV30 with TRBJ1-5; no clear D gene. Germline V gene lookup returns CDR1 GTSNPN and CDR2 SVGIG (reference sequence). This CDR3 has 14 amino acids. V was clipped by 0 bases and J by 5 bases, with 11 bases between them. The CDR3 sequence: CAWSVPPMDQPQHF. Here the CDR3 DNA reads TGTGCCTGGAGTGTACCCCCTATGGATCAGCCCCAGCATTTT.

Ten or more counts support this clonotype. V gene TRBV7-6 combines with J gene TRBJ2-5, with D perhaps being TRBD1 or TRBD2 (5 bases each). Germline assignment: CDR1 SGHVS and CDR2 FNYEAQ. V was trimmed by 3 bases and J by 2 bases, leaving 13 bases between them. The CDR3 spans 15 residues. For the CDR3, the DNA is TGTGCCAGCAGCTTCTCTTGGGGGAGACAAGAGACCCAGTACTTC. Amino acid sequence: CASSFSWGRQETQYF.

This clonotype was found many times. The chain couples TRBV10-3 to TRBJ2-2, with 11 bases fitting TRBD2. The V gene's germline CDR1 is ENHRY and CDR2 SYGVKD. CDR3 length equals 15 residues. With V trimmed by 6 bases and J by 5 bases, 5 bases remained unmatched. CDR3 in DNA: TGTGCCATCAGCACTAGCGGGAGTGGAACCGGGGAGCTGTTTTTT. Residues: CAISTSGSGTGELFF.

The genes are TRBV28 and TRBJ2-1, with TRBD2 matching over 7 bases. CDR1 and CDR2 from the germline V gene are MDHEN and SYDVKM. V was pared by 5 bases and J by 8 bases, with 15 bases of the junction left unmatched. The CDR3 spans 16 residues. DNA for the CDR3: TGTGCCAGCAGTCCGCTGGGGGGAGGGCCTGGCGATGAGCAGTTCTTC. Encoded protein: CASSPLGGGPGDEQFF.

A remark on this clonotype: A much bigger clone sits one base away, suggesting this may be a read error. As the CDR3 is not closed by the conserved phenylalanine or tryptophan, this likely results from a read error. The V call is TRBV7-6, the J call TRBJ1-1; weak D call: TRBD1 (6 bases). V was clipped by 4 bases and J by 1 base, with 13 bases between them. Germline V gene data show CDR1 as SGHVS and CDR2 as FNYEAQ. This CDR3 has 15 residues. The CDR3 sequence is CASSSGRGANTEAFS. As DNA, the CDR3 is TGTGCCAGCAGCTCAGGACGGGGGGCGAACACTGAAGCTTTCTCT.

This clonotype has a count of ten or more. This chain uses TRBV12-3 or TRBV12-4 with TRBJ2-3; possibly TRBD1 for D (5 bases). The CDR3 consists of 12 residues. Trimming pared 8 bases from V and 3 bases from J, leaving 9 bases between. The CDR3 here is CASGAWTDTQYF. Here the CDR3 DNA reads TGTGCCAGCGGGGCTTGGACAGATACGCAGTATTTT.

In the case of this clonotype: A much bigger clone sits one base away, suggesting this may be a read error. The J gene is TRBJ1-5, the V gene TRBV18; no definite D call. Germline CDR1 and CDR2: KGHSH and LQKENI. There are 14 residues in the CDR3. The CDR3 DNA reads TGTGCCAGCTCACCGGAAGCGGTTGACGTGCCCCGGCATTTT. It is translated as CASSPEAVDVPRHF.

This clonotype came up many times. The CDR3 DNA sequence: TGTGCCACCAGCACCAGTACGGGAGGCAACAATGAGCAGTTCTTC. Translation: CATSTSTGGNNEQFF. The chain employs TRBV15 and TRBJ2-1, with 7 bases that match TRBD2. The J segment lost 5 bases and the V segment lost 4 bases, leaving 8 bases of the junction unmatched. The CDR3 length is 15 residues. The germline CDR1 and CDR2 sequences are LNHNV and YYDKDF (reference sequence).

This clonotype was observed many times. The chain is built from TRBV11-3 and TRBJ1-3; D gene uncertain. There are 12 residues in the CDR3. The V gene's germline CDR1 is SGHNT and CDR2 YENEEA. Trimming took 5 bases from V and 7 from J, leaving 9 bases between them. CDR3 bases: TGTGCCAGCAGCCCACTACGGAACACCATATATTTT. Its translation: CASSPLRNTIYF.